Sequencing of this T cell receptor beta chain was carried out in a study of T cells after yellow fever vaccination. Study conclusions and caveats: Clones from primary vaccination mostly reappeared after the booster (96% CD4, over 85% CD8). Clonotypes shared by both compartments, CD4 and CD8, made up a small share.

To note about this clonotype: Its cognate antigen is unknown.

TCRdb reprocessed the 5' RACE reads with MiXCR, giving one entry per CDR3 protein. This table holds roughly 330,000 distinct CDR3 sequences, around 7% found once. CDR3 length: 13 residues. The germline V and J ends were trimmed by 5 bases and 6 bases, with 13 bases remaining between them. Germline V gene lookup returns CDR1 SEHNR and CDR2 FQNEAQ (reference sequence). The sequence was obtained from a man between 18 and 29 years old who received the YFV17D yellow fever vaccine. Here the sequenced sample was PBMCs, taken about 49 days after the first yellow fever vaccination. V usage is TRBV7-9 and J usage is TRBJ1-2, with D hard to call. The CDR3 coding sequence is TGTGCCAGCAGCCCAGTTGGAGGGAATGGCTACACCTTC. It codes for CASSPVGGNGYTF.